The 17 T cell receptor beta chains below come from one sample, sequenced in a study of monozygotic twins with cystic fibrosis listed by TCRdb under 2021. The library was prepared using the immunoSEQ multiplex PCR assay. TCRdb stores this immuneACCESS table with in-frame sequences only. Part of the clones is absent; in the studies checked, under half of the shortfall reflects unresolved V genes, and no reason is known for the rest. The sample records 32,000 or so clones, roughly 90% of which are singletons. Roughly 0.9% of the sample comes from the top ten. The specimen sequenced was blood. The receptors shown here come from a girl aged 2 to 9 with cystic fibrosis.

The chain has TRBV15 and TRBJ2-4; D remains ambiguous. Trimming cost V 4 bases and J 9 bases, with 22 bases left between them. The CDR3 runs 16 residues. The V gene's germline CDR1 is LNHNV and CDR2 YYDKDF (reference sequence). The CDR3 region has the DNA TGTGCCACCAGCATCGGAGACACCCCCGGTACGGCCATTCAGTACTTC. Its protein is CATSIGDTPGTAIQYF.

The chain couples TRBV19 to TRBJ1-5; weak D call: TRBD1 (5 bases). V lost 5 bases and J 7 bases, leaving 15 bases between the germline ends. The CDR3 contains 14 residues. Germline values: CDR1 LNHDA, CDR2 SQIVND (reference sequence). CDR3 nucleotides: TGTGCCAGTAGTCCCGTCGGACATAACCAGCCCCAGCATTTT. It codes for CASSPVGHNQPQHF.

This rearrangement joins TRBV7-3 to TRBJ2-2; maybe TRBD1 (6 bases). The germline gives CDR1 SGHTA, CDR2 FQGTGA. The CDR3 totals 16 residues. V lost 5 bases and J lost 9, with 22 bases in between. This CDR3 is CASSPRQGSGGRELFF. The CDR3 bases are TGTGCCAGCAGCCCCCGCCAGGGGAGCGGTGGGCGGGAGCTGTTTTTT.

This clone was picked up a small number of times. The chain links TRBV4-2 to TRBJ1-6; the match to TRBD1 covers 7 bases. V trimming: 5 bases; J trimming: 9 bases; junction bases outside the gene matches: 13. The CDR3 extends over 16 amino acids. Germline V gives CDR1 LGHNA, CDR2 YNFKEQ. The DNA of the CDR3 is TGTGCCAGCAGCGAAGGTCAGGGGGGCGCAGGTTCACCCCTCCACTTT. Residues: CASSEGQGGAGSPLHF.

This clone was recorded only once. The chain uses TRBV13 and TRBJ2-7, with no clear D. The CDR3 spans 13 residues. V was trimmed by 6 bases and J by 0 bases, leaving 9 bases between them. In germline, CDR1 is PRHDT, CDR2 FYEKMQ (reference sequence). This chain's CDR3 is CASSSTFSYEQYF. CDR3 DNA: TGTGCCAGCAGTTCTACCTTCTCCTACGAGCAGTACTTC.

The rearrangement uses TRBV7-2 and TRBJ2-1; 9 bases align to TRBD1. J gave up 5 bases and V 4 bases, and 6 bases lay outside the gene matches. The germline CDR1 and CDR2 sequences are SGHTA and FQGNSA. This CDR3 has 15 amino acids. The CDR3 spells CASSSPGTGNNEQFF. The DNA of the CDR3 is TGTGCCAGCAGCTCCCCCGGGACAGGGAACAATGAGCAGTTCTTC.

The chain links TRBV6-5 to TRBJ1-1; D possibly corresponds to TRBD1 (6 bases). CDR1 is MNHEY, CDR2 SVGAGI, per germline. CDR3 length: 13 amino acids. V lost 6 bases and J 8 bases, leaving 16 bases between the germline ends. Written as DNA, the CDR3 is TGTGCCAGCAGCATCGGGGGGGGGCAAGAAGCTTTCTTT. Amino acids: CASSIGGGQEAFF.

This clone is a singleton in its sample. This chain joins TRBV12-5 and TRBJ2-1; the D gene is possibly TRBD1 (5 bases). The CDR3 length is 14 residues. V gave up 6 bases and J gave up 7 bases, with 16 bases separating them. The germline gives CDR1 LGHNT, CDR2 FRNRAP. The CDR3 reads CASGLGVLGNEQFF. CDR3 nucleotide sequence: TGTGCTAGTGGCCTAGGGGTATTGGGGAATGAGCAGTTCTTC.

The chain recombines TRBV6-1 with TRBJ1-6, with D uncertain. The CDR3 spans 15 residues. V shed 1 base and J shed 4 bases, with 8 bases lying between them. Germline V gives CDR1 MNHNS, CDR2 SASEGT. This CDR3 reads CASSEVQRYNSPLHF. CDR3 in DNA: TGTGCCAGCAGTGAAGTCCAGAGGTATAATTCACCCCTCCACTTT.

The V call is TRBV5-5, the J call TRBJ1-1; TRBD1 is a possible D gene (6 bases). Trimming took off 0 bases at V and 4 bases at J, with 13 bases between the two ends. The CDR3 is 15 residues long. The germline gives CDR1 SGHKS, CDR2 YYEKEE (reference sequence). The CDR3 region is CASSLVAGGVTEAFF. The CDR3, as DNA: TGTGCCAGCAGCTTGGTAGCGGGGGGCGTCACTGAAGCTTTCTTT.

The rearrangement uses TRBV21-1 and TRBJ2-3; the D call of TRBD1 is as the table states it, not checked on the DNA. TRBV21-1 is described as a pseudogene. The CDR3 has 16 residues. The DNA of the CDR3 is TGTGCCAGCACCTCGGGAAGGGCAGGGGGCCCAGATACGCAGTATTTT. As protein: CASTSGRAGGPDTQYF.

The gene calls are TRBV6-5 and TRBJ1-1, with D tentatively TRBD1 (5 bases). V shed 1 base and J shed 1 base, with 7 bases lying between them. The CDR3 contains 14 residues. Germline CDR1 MNHEY, CDR2 SVGAGI. The CDR3 sequence: CASSYWGRNTEAFF. CDR3 nucleotides: TGTGCCAGCAGTTACTGGGGACGGAACACTGAAGCTTTCTTT.

The chain's CDR3 is CASSLSTGLADEQYF. The CDR3 coding sequence is TGTGCCAGCAGCCTAAGCACGGGACTAGCGGACGAGCAGTACTTC. The chain links TRBV7-9 to TRBJ2-7; 11 bases agree with TRBD2. This CDR3 has 15 amino acids. Trimming removed 5 bases from V and 5 bases from J; junction bases left unmatched: 8. Germline CDR1 SEHNR, CDR2 FQNEAQ (reference sequence).

The chain joins TRBV6-1 to TRBJ2-6, with 9 bases matching TRBD1. The CDR3 extends over 16 amino acids. V was clipped by 3 bases and J by 4 bases; unmatched bases: 4. Germline V gives CDR1 MNHNS, CDR2 SASEGT. DNA for the CDR3: TGTGCCAGCAGTGAGGACAGGGGTACGGGGGCCAACGTCCTGACTTTC. It encodes CASSEDRGTGANVLTF.

The J gene is TRBJ1-1, the V gene TRBV2; 7 bases fit TRBD1. Trimming removed 6 bases from V and 0 bases from J; junction bases left unmatched: 7. The germline V gene has CDR1 SNHLY and CDR2 FYNNEI. There are 15 residues in the CDR3. The CDR3 DNA follows: TGTGCCAGCAGGCCTACAGGGGACATGAACACTGAAGCTTTCTTT. The encoded protein is CASRPTGDMNTEAFF.

The J gene is TRBJ2-2, the V gene TRBV11-3; D possibly corresponds to TRBD1 (6 bases). The CDR3 runs 14 residues. CDR1 is SGHNT, CDR2 YENEEA, per germline. Trimming removed 2 bases at V and 6 bases at J, with 10 bases between. The CDR3 region has the DNA TGTGCCAGCAGCTTAACAGGGTTGTCCGGGGAGCTGTTTTTT. This gives the protein CASSLTGLSGELFF.

The rearrangement uses TRBV6-1 and TRBJ1-1; D unresolved. V lost 6 bases to trimming and J lost 0 bases, with 14 bases between them. CDR1 and CDR2 from the germline V gene are MNHNS and SASEGT. The CDR3 runs to 15 residues. The CDR3 coding sequence is TGTGCCAGCAGCTCGTTTGGGGTGATGAACACTGAAGCTTTCTTT. Its translation: CASSSFGVMNTEAFF.